This T cell receptor (beta chain) was observed in a study of post-analysis software for immune sequencing data. Study summary: Both relapsing-remitting and secondary progressive multiple sclerosis featured among the disease courses, as did progressive-relapsing multiple sclerosis. Notes on the study in general: Samples from one preparation batch, clustered by F measure, grouped strongly together. Controls significantly exceeded multiple sclerosis patients in normalized Chao1 diversity. Patients carried several TRBV segments more frequently than controls did, and TRBV5-6, TRBV5-1 and TRBV20-1 were among them.

cDNA libraries for TCR beta contained unique molecular identifiers. Some 500,000 cDNA molecules were recovered from an input of about 1 to 10 million T cells. TCRdb recomputed calls from the PCR reads with MiXCR, one row per CDR3 protein. The table lists about 810,000 distinct CDR3 sequences, 53% of them singletons. Trimming took 3 bases from V and 4 from J, leaving 6 bases between them. The CDR3 length is 11 residues. CDR1 is SQVTM, CDR2 ANQGSEA, per germline. Of note for this clonotype: What it binds is not known.

The chain carries TRBV29-1 and TRBJ2-5; D gene ambiguous. Sequencing was carried out using blood. This receptor was taken from a girl under 18 with multiple sclerosis. CDR3 sequence: CSVDGRETQYF. DNA for the CDR3: TGCAGCGTTGATGGTAGAGAGACCCAGTACTTC.